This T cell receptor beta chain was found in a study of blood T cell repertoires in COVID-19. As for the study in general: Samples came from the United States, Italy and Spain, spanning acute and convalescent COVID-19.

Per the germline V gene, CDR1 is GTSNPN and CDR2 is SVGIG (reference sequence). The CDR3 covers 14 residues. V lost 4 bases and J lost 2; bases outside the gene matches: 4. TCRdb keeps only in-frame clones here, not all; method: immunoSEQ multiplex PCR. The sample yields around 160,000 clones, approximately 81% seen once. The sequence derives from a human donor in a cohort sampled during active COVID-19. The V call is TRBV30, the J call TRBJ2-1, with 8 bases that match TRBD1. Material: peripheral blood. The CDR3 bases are TGTGCCTGGACTGACAGGGGAGCCTACAATGAGCAGTTCTTC. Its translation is CAWTDRGAYNEQFF.